The 19 T cell receptor beta chains listed next were all sequenced from one sample in a study. Treg sorting used a CD4+CD25+CD127-/low gate. TCRdb passed the 5' RACE reads through MiXCR, listing each CDR3 protein once. Among 13,000 or so distinct CDR3 sequences listed, roughly 51% were seen once. Sequences were obtained from tumor-infiltrating Tregs sorted from the breast tumor. The receptors were gathered from a female donor with breast cancer.

This clonotype was picked up a small number of times. This sequence joins TRBV20-1 and TRBJ2-5, with D tentatively TRBD1 or TRBD2 (5 bases each). The CDR3 has 13 amino acids. CDR1 and CDR2 from the germline V gene are DFQATT and SNEGSKA (reference sequence). V gave up 6 bases and J gave up 5 bases, with 16 bases separating them. The CDR3 DNA follows: TGCAGTGCCCCGGATGGGGGAATGGAGACCCAGTACTTC. Protein product: CSAPDGGMETQYF.

This clonotype occurred a few times. The V call is TRBV7-8, the J call TRBJ2-1, with 11 bases aligning to TRBD2. CDR1 is SGHVS and CDR2 is FQNEAQ in the germline V gene. Trimming at V came to 7 bases and at J to 0 bases, leaving 17 bases not matched to a gene. The CDR3 has 20 residues. CDR3 region: CASNLVTSGNFLSSYNEQFF. The CDR3 nucleotides are TGTGCCAGCAACCTGGTGACTAGCGGGAATTTCTTGAGCTCCTACAATGAGCAGTTCTTC.

Only a few counts were recorded for this clonotype. The chain is built from TRBV7-7 and TRBJ2-1, with D possibly TRBD1 on 5 matching bases. Trimming left V 0 bases short and J 8 bases short, with 8 bases between. This CDR3 has 13 amino acids. CDR1 is SSHAT and CDR2 is FNYEAQ in the germline V gene (reference sequence). In nucleotides, the CDR3 is TGTGCCAGCAGCTTAGCGGCAGGGTATGAGCAGTTCTTC. Translation: CASSLAAGYEQFF.

The rearrangement joins TRBV7-2 to TRBJ2-5, with TRBD1 identical over 7 bases. Germline assignment: CDR1 SGHTA and CDR2 FQGNSA. The trim removed 5 bases at V and 1 base at J, leaving 10 bases unmatched. The CDR3 loop spans 16 amino acids. The CDR3 loop reads CASSRNRKGAQETQYF. Written as DNA, the CDR3 is TGTGCCAGCAGCAGAAACAGGAAGGGGGCCCAAGAGACCCAGTACTTC.

This clonotype has just a few counts. The chain is built from TRBV20-1 and TRBJ2-7; D may match TRBD1 or TRBD2 (5 bases each). Per the germline V gene, CDR1 is DFQATT and CDR2 is SNEGSKA (reference sequence). CDR3 size: 14 residues. V dropped 5 bases and J dropped 5 bases, with 19 bases sitting between them. The chain's CDR3 is CSARRDGGLDEQYF. Here the CDR3 DNA reads TGCAGTGCTCGCCGGGACGGAGGTCTCGACGAGCAGTACTTC.

The genes are TRBV4-1 and TRBJ2-3, with TRBD2 as a possible D gene (5 bases). Germline CDR1 MGHRA, CDR2 YSYEKL. CDR3 length: 13 amino acids. Trimming shortened V by 0 bases and J by 8 bases, and 9 bases separated the two germline ends. This CDR3 reads CASSQDWAGTQYF. The CDR3, as DNA: TGCGCCAGCAGCCAAGATTGGGCGGGTACGCAGTATTTT.

The genes are TRBV4-2 and TRBJ2-7; D gene uncertain. The CDR3 has 14 residues. In germline, CDR1 is LGHNA, CDR2 YNFKEQ. The V gene lost 1 base and the J gene lost 5 bases, with 12 bases spanning the gap. The CDR3 sequence is CASSQATPPDEQYF. In DNA, the CDR3 is TGTGCCAGCAGCCAAGCTACTCCCCCAGACGAGCAGTACTTC.

The rearrangement links TRBV20-1 to TRBJ1-5, with 9 bases aligning to TRBD1. From germline, CDR1 is DFQATT and CDR2 SNEGSKA (reference sequence). Trimming took 4 bases from V and 5 from J; bases not matched to a gene: 6. This CDR3 contains 14 residues. The CDR3 nucleotides are TGCAGTGCTATGACAGGGGGAGCGGATCAGCCCCAGCATTTT. The encoded protein is CSAMTGGADQPQHF.

The CDR3 DNA reads TGCAGTGCTTATAAAGCAGGGGGGTCCTACGAGCAGTACGTC. Residues: CSAYKAGGSYEQYV. The genes are TRBV20-1 and TRBJ2-7; D possibly corresponds to TRBD1 (7 bases). V was cut by 5 bases and J by 1 base, with 15 bases left in between. Germline lookup yields CDR1 DFQATT and CDR2 SNEGSKA (reference sequence). The CDR3 sequence is 14 residues long.

The chain joins TRBV12-3 or TRBV12-4 to TRBJ2-7, with TRBD1 matching 7 bases. The J segment lost 6 bases and the V segment lost 5 bases, leaving 13 bases of the junction unmatched. This CDR3 is built from 15 residues. DNA for the CDR3: TGTGCCAGCAGTGATGTCCGGGACAGTACCTGCGAGCAGTACTTC. It codes for CASSDVRDSTCEQYF.

This clonotype came up a few times. Here the CDR3 DNA reads TGCGCCAGCAGCCAAGATCGGGCGGGAGCCCAAGATACGCAGTATTTT. Translated, it gives CASSQDRAGAQDTQYF. The chain combines TRBV4-1 with TRBJ2-3, with 7 positions matching TRBD2. Germline lookup yields CDR1 MGHRA and CDR2 YSYEKL. The V and J ends lost 0 bases and 5 bases, in that order; junction bases with no gene match: 8. This CDR3 has 16 residues.

The J gene is TRBJ2-1, the V gene TRBV20-1; TRBD2 matches 9 bases. Trimming at V came to 4 bases and at J to 2 bases, leaving 6 bases not matched to a gene. Germline V gene sequence: CDR1 DFQATT, CDR2 SNEGSKA (reference sequence). This CDR3 spans 15 amino acids. As DNA, the CDR3 is TGCAGTGCTACTAGCGGGAACCGCGCCTACAATGAGCAGTTCTTC. This translates into CSATSGNRAYNEQFF.

The gene calls are TRBV12-5 and TRBJ2-1, with D perhaps TRBD2 (5 bases). The CDR3 has 12 amino acids. CDR1 is LGHNT, CDR2 FRNRAP, per germline. V dropped 3 bases and J dropped 7 bases, with 7 bases sitting between them. DNA of the CDR3: TGTGCTAGTGGTTTCGGGGTGAATGAGCAGTTCTTC. Encoded protein: CASGFGVNEQFF.

This clonotype was counted a few times. V is TRBV12-3 or TRBV12-4 and J is TRBJ1-2; 9 bases fit TRBD1. The CDR3 length is 17 residues. The trim removed 5 bases at V and 4 bases at J, leaving 14 bases unmatched. Here the CDR3 reads CASSTGWDRVKFYGYTF. The CDR3 coding sequence is TGTGCCAGCAGTACCGGCTGGGACAGGGTTAAGTTCTATGGCTACACCTTC.

The chain has TRBV7-2 and TRBJ1-6; TRBD1 is a possible D gene (6 bases). The germline V gene has CDR1 SGHTA and CDR2 FQGNSA. Trimming removed 1 base at V and 2 bases at J, with 12 bases between. The CDR3 totals 17 residues. CDR3 sequence: CASSLDPQGTYNSPLHF. DNA of the CDR3: TGTGCCAGCAGCTTAGATCCACAGGGAACCTATAATTCACCCCTCCACTTT.

The chain combines TRBV5-1 with TRBJ2-5; D possibly corresponds to TRBD2 (7 bases). Germline V lookup: CDR1 SGHRS, CDR2 YFSETQ. The CDR3 contains 14 residues. V lost 3 bases, J lost 5 bases, and 14 bases lay in between. The CDR3: CASSSAGAHETQYF. CDR3 nucleotide sequence: TGCGCCAGCAGCTCCGCGGGGGCTCATGAGACCCAGTACTTC.

The chain has TRBV5-1 and TRBJ2-4, with 9 bases lining up with TRBD2. In germline, CDR1 is SGHRS, CDR2 YFSETQ. This CDR3 contains 18 residues. Trimming cost V 0 bases and J 7 bases; bases outside gene matches: 14. CDR3 amino acids: CASSLVGGRAVGGNIQYF. As DNA, the CDR3 is TGCGCCAGCAGCTTGGTTGGCGGGAGGGCCGTTGGTGGGAACATTCAGTACTTC.

J is TRBJ1-1 and V is TRBV12-3 or TRBV12-4; D remains ambiguous. Trimming took 5 bases from V and 1 from J, leaving 8 bases between them. The CDR3 sequence is 13 residues long. The CDR3 DNA follows: TGTGCCAGCAGTCGAACATGGAACACTGAAGCTTTCTTT. Encoded protein: CASSRTWNTEAFF.

This clonotype was detected a few times. The CDR3 DNA is TGCGCCAGCAGCTTGGGAGGGAGACGGAACACTGAAGCTTTCTTT. Protein product: CASSLGGRRNTEAFF. The chain couples TRBV5-1 to TRBJ1-1; D unresolved. V dropped 0 bases and J dropped 1 base, with 10 bases sitting between them. CDR1 SGHRS and CDR2 YFSETQ come from the germline V gene. The CDR3 is 15 residues long. Drawing the rest from reference TRBV5-1 and TRBJ1-1, the complete variable domain is KAGVTQTPRYLIKTRGQQVTLSCSPISGHRSVSWYQQTPGQGLQFLFEYFSETQRNKGNFPGRFSGRQFSNSRSEMNVSTLELGDSALYLCASSLGGRRNTEAFFGQGTRLTVV.